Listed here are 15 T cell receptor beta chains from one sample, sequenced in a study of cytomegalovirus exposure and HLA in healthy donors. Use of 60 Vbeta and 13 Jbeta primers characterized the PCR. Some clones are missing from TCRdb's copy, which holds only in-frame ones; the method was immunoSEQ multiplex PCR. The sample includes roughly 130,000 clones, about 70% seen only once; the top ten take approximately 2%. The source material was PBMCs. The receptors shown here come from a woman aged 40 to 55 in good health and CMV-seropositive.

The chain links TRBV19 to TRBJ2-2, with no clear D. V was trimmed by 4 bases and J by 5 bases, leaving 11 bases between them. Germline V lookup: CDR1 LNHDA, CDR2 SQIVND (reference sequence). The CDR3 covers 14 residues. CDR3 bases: TGTGCCAGTAGTACCCCAGTACCTACCGGGGAGCTGTTTTTT. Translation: CASSTPVPTGELFF. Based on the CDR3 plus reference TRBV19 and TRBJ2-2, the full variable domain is DGGITQSPKYLFRKEGQNVTLSCEQNLNHDAMYWYRQDPGQGLRLIYYSQIVNDFQKGDIAEGYSVSREKKESFPLTVTSAQKNPTAFYLCASSTPVPTGELFFGEGSRLTVL.

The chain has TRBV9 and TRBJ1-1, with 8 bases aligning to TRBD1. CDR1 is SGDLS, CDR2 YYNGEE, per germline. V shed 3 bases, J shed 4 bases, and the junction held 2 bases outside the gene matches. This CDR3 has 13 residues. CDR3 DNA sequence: TGTGCCAGCAGCGCAGGGGGCTTCACTGAAGCTTTCTTT. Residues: CASSAGGFTEAFF.

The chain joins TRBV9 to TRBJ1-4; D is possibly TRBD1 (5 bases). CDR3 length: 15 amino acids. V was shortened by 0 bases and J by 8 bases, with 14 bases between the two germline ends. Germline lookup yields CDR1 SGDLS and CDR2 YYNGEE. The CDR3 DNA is TGTGCCAGCAGCGTAGGGGGCACCGACCGCGAAAAACTGTTTTTT. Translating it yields CASSVGGTDREKLFF.

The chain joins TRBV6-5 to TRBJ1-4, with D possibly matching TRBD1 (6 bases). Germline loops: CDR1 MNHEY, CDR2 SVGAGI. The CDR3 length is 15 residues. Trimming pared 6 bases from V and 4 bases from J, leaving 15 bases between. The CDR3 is CASSPVGALNEKLFF. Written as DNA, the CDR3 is TGTGCCAGCAGCCCCGTGGGGGCTCTTAATGAAAAACTGTTTTTT.

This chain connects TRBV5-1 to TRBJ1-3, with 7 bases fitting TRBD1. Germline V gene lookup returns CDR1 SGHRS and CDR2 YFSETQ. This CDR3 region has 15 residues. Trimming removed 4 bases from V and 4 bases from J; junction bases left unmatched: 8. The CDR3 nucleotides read TGCGCCAGCAGCATTTCGACAGGGACAGGAAACACCATATATTTT. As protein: CASSISTGTGNTIYF.

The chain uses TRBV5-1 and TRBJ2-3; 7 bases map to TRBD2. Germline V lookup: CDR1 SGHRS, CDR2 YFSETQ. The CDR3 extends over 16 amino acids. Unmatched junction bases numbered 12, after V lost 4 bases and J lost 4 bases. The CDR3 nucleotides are TGCGCCAGCAGCCGAGGGGACTATTCTATTTCAGATACGCAGTATTTT. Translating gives CASSRGDYSISDTQYF.

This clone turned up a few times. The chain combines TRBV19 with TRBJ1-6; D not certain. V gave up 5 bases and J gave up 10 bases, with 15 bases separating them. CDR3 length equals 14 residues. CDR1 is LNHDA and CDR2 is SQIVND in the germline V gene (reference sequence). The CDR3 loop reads CASSHREERSPLHF. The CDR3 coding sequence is TGTGCCAGTAGTCATCGGGAAGAAAGATCACCCCTCCACTTT.

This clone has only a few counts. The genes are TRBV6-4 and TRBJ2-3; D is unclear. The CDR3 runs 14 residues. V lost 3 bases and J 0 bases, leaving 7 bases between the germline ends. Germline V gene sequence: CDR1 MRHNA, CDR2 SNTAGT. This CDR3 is CASSEAASTDTQYF. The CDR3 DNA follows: TGTGCCAGCAGTGAGGCCGCTAGCACAGATACGCAGTATTTT.

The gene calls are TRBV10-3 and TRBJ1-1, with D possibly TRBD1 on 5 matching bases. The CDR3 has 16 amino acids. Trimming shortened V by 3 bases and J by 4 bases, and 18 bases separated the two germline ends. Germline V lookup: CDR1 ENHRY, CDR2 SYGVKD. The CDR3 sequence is CAISDNRGRVGTEAFF. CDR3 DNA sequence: TGTGCCATCAGTGATAATAGGGGTCGGGTTGGCACTGAAGCTTTCTTT.

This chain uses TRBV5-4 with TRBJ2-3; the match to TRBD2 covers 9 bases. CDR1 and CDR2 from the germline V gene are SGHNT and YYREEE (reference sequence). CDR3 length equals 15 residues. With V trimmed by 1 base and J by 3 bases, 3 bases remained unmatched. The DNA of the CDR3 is TGTGCCAGCAGCTTGATCGCGGGAGGGACAGATACGCAGTATTTT. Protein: CASSLIAGGTDTQYF.

This chain's CDR3 is CSVTGNSTDTQYF. In DNA, the CDR3 is TGCAGCGTTACAGGGAACAGCACAGATACGCAGTATTTT. The chain couples TRBV29-1 to TRBJ2-3; D might be TRBD1 (6 bases). V was clipped by 5 bases and J by 0 bases, with 9 bases between them. The CDR3 sequence is 13 residues long. Germline assignment: CDR1 SQVTM and CDR2 ANQGSEA.

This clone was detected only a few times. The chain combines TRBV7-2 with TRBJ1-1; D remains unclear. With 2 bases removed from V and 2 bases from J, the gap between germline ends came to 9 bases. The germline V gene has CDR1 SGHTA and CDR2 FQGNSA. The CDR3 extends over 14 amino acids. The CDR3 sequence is CASSLLGGNTEAFF. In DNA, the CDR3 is TGTGCCAGCAGCTTATTAGGCGGTAACACTGAAGCTTTCTTT.

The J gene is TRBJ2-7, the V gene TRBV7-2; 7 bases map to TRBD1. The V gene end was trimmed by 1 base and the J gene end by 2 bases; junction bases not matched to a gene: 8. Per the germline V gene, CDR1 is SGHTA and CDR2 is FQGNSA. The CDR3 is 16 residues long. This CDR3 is CASSLEGAGLTYEQYF. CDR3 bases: TGTGCCAGCAGCTTAGAGGGGGCGGGCCTTACCTACGAGCAGTACTTC.

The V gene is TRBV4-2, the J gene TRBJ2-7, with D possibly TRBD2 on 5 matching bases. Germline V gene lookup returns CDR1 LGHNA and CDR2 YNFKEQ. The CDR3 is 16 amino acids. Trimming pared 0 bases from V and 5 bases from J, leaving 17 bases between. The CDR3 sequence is CASSQDYIRGANEQYF. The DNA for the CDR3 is TGTGCCAGCAGCCAAGATTATATACGGGGAGCGAACGAGCAGTACTTC.

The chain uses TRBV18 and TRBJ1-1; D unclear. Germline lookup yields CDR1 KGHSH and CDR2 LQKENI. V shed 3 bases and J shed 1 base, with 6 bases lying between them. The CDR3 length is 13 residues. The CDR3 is CASSPLENTEAFF. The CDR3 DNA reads TGTGCCAGCTCACCTCTAGAGAACACTGAAGCTTTCTTT.